A selection of T cell receptor beta chains follows, all from one sample in a study of blood T cell repertoires in COVID-19. The protocol was immunoSEQ multiplex PCR, while the TCRdb copy is restricted to in-frame clones and leaves out a portion. The sample records 200,000 to 300,000 clones, 75% to 90% being singletons. The sequencing input was peripheral blood. The receptors were gathered from a man under 40 with active or convalescent COVID-19. Each CDR3 is given with its conserved first and last residue. The D gene is left open where the match is weak. A clone size is listed for some rows: how often the clone was seen (once, few, many), or a class if it is expanded.

D	V	J	length	size	CDR3	DNA
TRBD2	TRBV20-1	TRBJ2-1	16	NA	CSASRRLAGGPDEQFF	TGCAGTGCTAGTCGCCGACTAGCGGGGGGGCCGGATGAGCAGTTCTTC
NA	TRBV29-1	TRBJ1-2	12	NA	CSVEWYSYGYTF	TGCAGCGTTGAATGGTACAGCTATGGCTACACCTTC
NA	TRBV6-5	TRBJ1-1	16	NA	CASSYSITQMNTEAFF	TGTGCCAGCAGTTACTCTATAACTCAAATGAACACTGAAGCTTTCTTT
NA	TRBV5-5	TRBJ1-1	12	NA	CASSFGEYEAFF	TGTGCCAGCAGCTTCGGGGAGTATGAAGCTTTCTTT
NA	TRBV7-9	TRBJ2-7	12	NA	CASSQSGYEQYF	TGTGCCAGCAGCCAATCCGGTTACGAGCAGTACTTC
NA	TRBV6-5	TRBJ1-2	14	NA	CASRGGGGLDGYTF	TGTGCCAGCAGGGGAGGCGGGGGATTGGATGGCTACACCTTC
TRBD2	TRBV7-7	TRBJ2-7	13	NA	CASSPPGGDEQYF	TGTGCCAGCAGCCCCCCGGGAGGGGACGAGCAGTACTTC
NA	TRBV7-9	TRBJ1-4	12	NA	CAEGRVGEKLFF	TGTGCCGAAGGCAGGGTTGGGGAAAAACTGTTTTTT
NA	TRBV6-5	TRBJ1-2	16	NA	CASSFSYTDSQYGYTF	TGTGCCAGCAGTTTTTCCTACACGGACAGTCAGTATGGCTACACCTTC
TRBD1	TRBV6-5	TRBJ1-5	14	NA	CASRRTGRNQPQHF	TGTGCCAGCAGAAGGACAGGGAGAAATCAGCCCCAGCATTTT
TRBD1	TRBV9	TRBJ1-6	15	NA	CASSGDSADYSPLHF	TGTGCCAGCAGCGGGGACAGCGCAGATTATTCACCCCTCCACTTT
TRBD2	TRBV12-3/TRBV12-4	TRBJ2-7	13	NA	CASNRGGTYEQYF	TGTGCCAGCAACCGGGGGGGGACCTACGAGCAGTACTTC
NA	TRBV6-5	TRBJ1-2	11	NA	CASKLQYGYTF	TGTGCCAGCAAATTACAGTATGGCTACACCTTC
NA	TRBV4-1	TRBJ1-3	15	NA	CASSQQTDSGNTIYF	TGCGCCAGCAGCCAACAGACAGACTCTGGAAACACCATATATTTT
TRBD1	TRBV19	TRBJ2-7	16	NA	CASSISPPTGAYEQYF	TGTGCCAGTAGTATCTCCCCGCCGACAGGGGCCTACGAGCAGTACTTC
TRBD1	TRBV4-3	TRBJ1-4	17	NA	CASSQEMSRGINEKLFF	TGCGCCAGCAGCCAAGAGATGTCCAGGGGGATTAATGAAAAACTGTTTTTT
NA	TRBV5-6	TRBJ1-1	15	NA	CASSEQGLWNTEAFF	TGTGCCAGCAGCGAACAGGGTCTGTGGAACACTGAAGCTTTCTTT
TRBD2	TRBV20-1	TRBJ2-5	19	NA	CSASVTSGGTLVRQETQYF	TGCAGTGCTAGTGTAACTAGCGGGGGAACCCTAGTCAGACAAGAGACCCAGTACTTC
TRBD1	TRBV3-1/TRBV3-2	TRBJ1-2	14	once	CASSQPQGNYGYTF	TGTGCCAGCAGCCAACCACAGGGGAACTATGGCTACACCTTC
TRBD1	TRBV7-8	TRBJ2-7	13	NA	CARPGQGADEQYF	TGTGCCAGGCCGGGACAGGGGGCGGACGAGCAGTACTTC
TRBD1	TRBV5-1	TRBJ1-4	15	NA	CASSLAGGADEKLFF	TGCGCCAGCAGCTTGGCAGGGGGCGCGGATGAAAAACTGTTTTTT
NA	TRBV29-1	TRBJ2-2	17	NA	CSVPDKVGGRNTGELFF	TGCAGCGTTCCAGATAAGGTGGGGGGGCGAAACACCGGGGAGCTGTTTTTT
TRBD2	TRBV27	TRBJ2-7	15	NA	CASSLGLAGFGEQYF	TGTGCCAGCAGTCTGGGACTAGCGGGGTTTGGCGAGCAGTACTTC
NA	TRBV6-5	TRBJ2-3	14	NA	CASRRRDRTDTQYF	TGTGCCAGCAGGAGGCGGGACCGCACAGATACGCAGTATTTT
NA	TRBV5-8	TRBJ2-2	17	NA	CASSFRSLEGFGGELFF	TGTGCCAGCAGCTTCAGGTCACTGGAGGGGTTCGGCGGGGAGCTGTTTTTT
TRBD1	TRBV11-2	TRBJ2-3	17	NA	CASSLVRGPDRANTQYF	TGTGCCAGCAGCTTAGTCAGGGGGCCGGACAGAGCAAATACGCAGTATTTT
TRBD1	TRBV7-2	TRBJ1-1	15	NA	CASSRRDRGAQAAFF	TGTGCCAGCAGCAGAAGGGACAGGGGGGCCCAAGCGGCTTTCTTT
NA	TRBV10-2	TRBJ1-1	14	few	CASSVRNRNTEAFF	TGCGCCAGCAGTGTGAGGAACCGGAACACTGAAGCTTTCTTT
TRBD1	TRBV7-8	TRBJ2-5	16	NA	CASSQRDRGRAETQYF	TGTGCCAGCAGCCAGAGGGACAGGGGGCGTGCGGAGACCCAGTACTTC
NA	TRBV5-1	TRBJ1-6	14	once	CASSLGRENSPLHF	TGCGCCAGCAGCCTCGGACGGGAAAATTCACCCCTCCACTTT
NA	TRBV19	TRBJ1-5	14	NA	CASSQGNGNQPQHF	TGTGCCAGTAGTCAGGGGAATGGCAATCAGCCCCAGCATTTT